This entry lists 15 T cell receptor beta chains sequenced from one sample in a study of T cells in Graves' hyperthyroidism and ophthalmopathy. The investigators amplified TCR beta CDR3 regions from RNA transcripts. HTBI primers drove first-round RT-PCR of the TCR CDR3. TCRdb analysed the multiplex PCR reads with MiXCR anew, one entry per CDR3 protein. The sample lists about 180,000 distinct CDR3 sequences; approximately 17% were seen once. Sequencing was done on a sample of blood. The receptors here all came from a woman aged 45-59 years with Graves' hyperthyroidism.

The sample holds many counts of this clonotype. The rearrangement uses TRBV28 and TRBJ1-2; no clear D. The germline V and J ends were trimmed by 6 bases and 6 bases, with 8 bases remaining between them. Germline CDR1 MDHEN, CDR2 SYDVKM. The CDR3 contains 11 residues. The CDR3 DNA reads TGTGCCAGCAGGATCGGGGATGGCTACACCTTC. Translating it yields CASRIGDGYTF.

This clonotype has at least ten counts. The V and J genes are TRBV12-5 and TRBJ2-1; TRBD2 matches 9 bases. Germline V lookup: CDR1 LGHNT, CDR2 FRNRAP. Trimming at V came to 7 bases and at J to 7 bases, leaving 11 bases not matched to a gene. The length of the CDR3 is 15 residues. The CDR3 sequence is CASAPRTSVGNEQFF. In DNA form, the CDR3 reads TGTGCTAGTGCCCCTAGGACTAGCGTGGGAAATGAGCAGTTCTTC.

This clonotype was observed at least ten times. CDR3 sequence reads: CASSSPAGAATYEQYF. Here the CDR3 DNA reads TGCGCCAGCAGCTCCCCGGCGGGAGCCGCTACCTACGAGCAGTACTTC. The J gene is TRBJ2-7, the V gene TRBV5-1; 7 positions agree with TRBD2. CDR3 length: 16 residues. CDR1 is SGHRS and CDR2 is YFSETQ in the germline V gene. Trimming took 3 bases from V and 2 from J; bases not matched to a gene: 11.

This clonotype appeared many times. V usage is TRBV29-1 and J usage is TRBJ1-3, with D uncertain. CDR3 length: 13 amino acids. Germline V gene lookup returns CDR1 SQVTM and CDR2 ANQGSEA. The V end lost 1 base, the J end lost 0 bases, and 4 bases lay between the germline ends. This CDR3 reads CSVEGGSGNTIYF. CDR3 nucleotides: TGCAGCGTTGAAGGAGGCTCTGGAAACACCATATATTTT.

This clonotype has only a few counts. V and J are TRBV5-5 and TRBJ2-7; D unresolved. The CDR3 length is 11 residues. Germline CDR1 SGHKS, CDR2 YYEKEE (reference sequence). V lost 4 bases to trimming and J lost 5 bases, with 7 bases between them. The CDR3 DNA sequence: TGTGCCAGCAGCCGAATCAACGAGCAGTACTTC. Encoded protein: CASSRINEQYF.

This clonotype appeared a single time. CDR3 sequence: CASRTTYSGVYYEQYF. CDR3 nucleotide sequence: TGTGCCAGCAGAACAACCTATAGCGGGGTGTATTACGAGCAGTACTTC. The chain uses TRBV27 and TRBJ2-7; 8 positions agree with TRBD2. The CDR3 spans 16 residues. V lost 6 bases, J lost 4 bases, and 14 bases stayed unmatched. Germline V CDR1 and CDR2: MNHEY, SMNVEV (reference sequence).

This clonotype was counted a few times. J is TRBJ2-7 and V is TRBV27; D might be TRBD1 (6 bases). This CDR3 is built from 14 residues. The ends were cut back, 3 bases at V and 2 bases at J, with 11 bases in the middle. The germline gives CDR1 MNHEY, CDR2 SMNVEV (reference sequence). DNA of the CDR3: TGTGCCAGCAGTTTCCAGGGGCCTACCTACGAGCAGTACTTC. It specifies CASSFQGPTYEQYF.

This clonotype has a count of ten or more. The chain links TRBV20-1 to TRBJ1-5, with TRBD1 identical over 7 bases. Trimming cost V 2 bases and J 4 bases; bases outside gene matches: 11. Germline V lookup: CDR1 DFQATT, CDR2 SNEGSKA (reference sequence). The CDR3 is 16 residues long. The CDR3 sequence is CSARKQGKGENQPQHF. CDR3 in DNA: TGCAGTGCTAGAAAACAGGGGAAGGGGGAAAATCAGCCCCAGCATTTT.

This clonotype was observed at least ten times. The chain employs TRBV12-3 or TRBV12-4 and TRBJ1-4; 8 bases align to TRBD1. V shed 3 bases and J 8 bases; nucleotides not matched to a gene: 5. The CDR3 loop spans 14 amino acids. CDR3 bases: TGTGCCAGCAGTTTGACAGGGGCTGAAGAAAAACTGTTTTTT. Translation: CASSLTGAEEKLFF.

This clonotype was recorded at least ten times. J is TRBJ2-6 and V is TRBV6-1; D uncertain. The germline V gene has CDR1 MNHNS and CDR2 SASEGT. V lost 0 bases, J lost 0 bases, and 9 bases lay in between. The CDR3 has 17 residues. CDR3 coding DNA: TGTGCCAGCAGTGAAGCCCCAGCGAACTCTGGGGCCAACGTCCTGACTTTC. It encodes CASSEAPANSGANVLTF.

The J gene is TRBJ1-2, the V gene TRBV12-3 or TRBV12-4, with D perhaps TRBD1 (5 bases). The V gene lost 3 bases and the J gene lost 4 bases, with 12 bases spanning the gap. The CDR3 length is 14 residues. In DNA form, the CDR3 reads TGTGCCAGCAGTTTGGGGCAGAACACCTATGGCTACACCTTC. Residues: CASSLGQNTYGYTF.

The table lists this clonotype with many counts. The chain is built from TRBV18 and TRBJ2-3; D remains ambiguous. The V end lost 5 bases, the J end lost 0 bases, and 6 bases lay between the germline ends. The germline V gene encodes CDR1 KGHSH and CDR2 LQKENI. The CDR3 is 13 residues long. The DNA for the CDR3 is TGTGCCAGCTCATGGTACAGCACAGATACGCAGTATTTT. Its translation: CASSWYSTDTQYF.

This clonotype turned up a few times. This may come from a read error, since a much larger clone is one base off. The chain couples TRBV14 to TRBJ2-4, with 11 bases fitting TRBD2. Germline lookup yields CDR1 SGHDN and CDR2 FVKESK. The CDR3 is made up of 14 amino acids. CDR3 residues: CASSTSGGASFQCF. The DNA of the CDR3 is TGTGCCAGCAGCACTAGCGGGGGAGCGTCGTTTCAGTGCTTC.

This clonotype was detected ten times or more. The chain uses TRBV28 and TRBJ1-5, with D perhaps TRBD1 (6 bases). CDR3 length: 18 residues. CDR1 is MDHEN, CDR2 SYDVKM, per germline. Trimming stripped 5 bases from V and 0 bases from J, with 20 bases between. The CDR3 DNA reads TGTGCCAGCAGTCCGCCTCAGCTAGGACAGTATAGCAATCAGCCCCAGCATTTT. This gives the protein CASSPPQLGQYSNQPQHF.

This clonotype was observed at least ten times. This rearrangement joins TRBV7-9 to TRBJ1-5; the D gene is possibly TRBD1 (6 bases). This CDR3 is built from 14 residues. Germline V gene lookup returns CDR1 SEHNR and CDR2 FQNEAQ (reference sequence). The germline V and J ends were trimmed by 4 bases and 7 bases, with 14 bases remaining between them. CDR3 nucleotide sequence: TGTGCCAGCAGCTCACAGGGTTTCTCCCAGCCCCAGCATTTT. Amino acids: CASSSQGFSQPQHF. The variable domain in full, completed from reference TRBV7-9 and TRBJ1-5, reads DTGVSQNPRHKITKRGQNVTFRCDPISEHNRLYWYRQTLGQGPEFLTYFQNEAQLEKSRLLSDRFSAERPKGSFSTLEIQRTEQGDSAMYLCASSSQGFSQPQHFGDGTRLSIL.